The 24 T cell receptor beta chains below all came from one sample that was sequenced in a study of blood T cell repertoires in COVID-19. TCRdb's table, derived via immunoSEQ multiplex PCR, lists solely in-frame clones and lacks some. The sample records roughly 86,000 clones, around three quarters being singletons. What was sequenced was peripheral blood. The receptors stem from a man aged 50 to 59 who had recovered from COVID-19.

The V call is TRBV6-1, the J call TRBJ2-1; D possibly corresponds to TRBD1 (5 bases). Germline V gene lookup returns CDR1 MNHNS and CDR2 SASEGT. Trimming took off 3 bases at V and 7 bases at J, with 13 bases between the two ends. The CDR3 has 14 residues. In DNA, the CDR3 is TGTGCCAGCAGTGAGGGGCTAGATGGGAATGAGCAGTTCTTC. It specifies CASSEGLDGNEQFF.

This clone has a handful of counts. The J gene is TRBJ2-1, the V gene TRBV28; the match to TRBD2 covers 11 bases. After removal of 5 bases from V and 2 bases from J, the junction contained 5 bases not matched to a gene. This CDR3 is 16 amino acids long. Germline V lookup: CDR1 MDHEN, CDR2 SYDVKM. CDR3 bases: TGTGCCAGCAGTCCATTTAGCGGGAGGGCCTACAATGAGCAGTTCTTC. Protein: CASSPFSGRAYNEQFF. The whole variable domain, filled in from reference TRBV28 and TRBJ2-1, reads DVKVTQSSRYLVKRTGEKVFLECVQDMDHENMFWYRQDPGLGLRLIYFSYDVKMKEKGDIPEGYSVSREKKERFSLILESASTNQTSMYLCASSPFSGRAYNEQFFGPGTRLTVL.

This clone appeared a single time. The genes are TRBV6-5 and TRBJ1-2; unclear D gene. Germline V gene sequence: CDR1 MNHEY, CDR2 SVGAGI. The CDR3 has 15 residues. V lost 8 bases and J lost 1, with 17 bases in between. Here the CDR3 DNA reads TGTGCCAGCCCCCGAGCAGGAAAGAATAACTATGGCTACACCTTC. It is translated as CASPRAGKNNYGYTF.

The chain joins TRBV28 to TRBJ1-2; D is unclear. Germline V gene data show CDR1 as MDHEN and CDR2 as SYDVKM. This CDR3 contains 11 residues. V lost 6 bases and J lost 8, with 10 bases in between. CDR3 nucleotides: TGTGCCAGCAGGGAGGAGAGGGGCTACACCTTC. Encoded protein: CASREERGYTF.

The chain is built from TRBV6-5 and TRBJ1-6, with D maybe TRBD1 (5 bases). V dropped 11 bases and J dropped 6 bases, with 14 bases sitting between them. This CDR3 is built from 13 residues. From germline, CDR1 is MNHEY and CDR2 SVGAGI. CDR3 protein: CASGGFGNSPLHF. CDR3 DNA sequence: TGTGCCTCCGGGGGGTTCGGTAATTCACCCCTCCACTTT.

This chain joins TRBV6-5 and TRBJ1-2; TRBD1 might be the D (6 bases). The germline V gene encodes CDR1 MNHEY and CDR2 SVGAGI. Trimming took off 6 bases at V and 6 bases at J, with 14 bases between the two ends. The CDR3 is made up of 13 amino acids. CDR3: CASSATQGNGYTF. CDR3 in DNA: TGTGCCAGCAGCGCTACGCAGGGGAATGGCTACACCTTC.

The chain has TRBV19 and TRBJ1-5, with TRBD1 as a possible D gene (6 bases). CDR1 is LNHDA, CDR2 SQIVND, per germline (reference sequence). The CDR3 runs 14 residues. V gave up 3 bases and J gave up 4 bases, with 10 bases separating them. CDR3 sequence (DNA): TGTGCCAGTAGTATTGGCAGGGGAAATCAGCCCCAGCATTTT. This translates into CASSIGRGNQPQHF.

This chain uses TRBV6-5 with TRBJ1-2, with TRBD1 as a possible D gene (6 bases). Trimming took off 4 bases at V and 7 bases at J, with 10 bases between the two ends. Germline values: CDR1 MNHEY, CDR2 SVGAGI. The CDR3 contains 12 residues. In nucleotides, the CDR3 is TGTGCCAGCAGTTCACAGGGAACTGGCTACACCTTC. It is translated as CASSSQGTGYTF.

The chain recombines TRBV29-1 with TRBJ2-1; 10 bases match TRBD2. The CDR3 has 14 amino acids. J was trimmed by 6 bases and V by 5 bases; bases with no gene match: 7. The germline CDR1 and CDR2 sequences are SQVTM and ANQGSEA. In nucleotides, the CDR3 is TGCAGCGTTTGTCCTAGCGGGAGACCCAATGAGCAGTTCTTC. It encodes CSVCPSGRPNEQFF.

The rearrangement links TRBV6-6 to TRBJ2-5; 8 bases are a match to TRBD1. Germline loops: CDR1 MNHNY, CDR2 SVGAGI (reference sequence). CDR3 length equals 16 residues. The trim removed 0 bases at V and 5 bases at J, leaving 8 bases unmatched. In DNA form, the CDR3 reads TGTGCCAGCAGTTACTCGCGTCAGGGGGCCCGGGAGACCCAGTACTTC. Protein sequence: CASSYSRQGARETQYF.

This clone was picked up many times. The chain joins TRBV5-1 to TRBJ2-6; D is possibly TRBD1 (6 bases). V was pared by 0 bases and J by 0 bases, with 10 bases between. CDR3 size: 17 residues. Germline CDR1 SGHRS, CDR2 YFSETQ. The CDR3 DNA sequence: TGCGCCAGCAGCTTGGGCAGGGGAAGCTCTGGGGCCAACGTCCTGACTTTC. It translates to CASSLGRGSSGANVLTF.

The chain recombines TRBV5-6 with TRBJ1-1, with D maybe TRBD1 (5 bases). Trimming shortened V by 0 bases and J by 8 bases, and 20 bases separated the two germline ends. The CDR3 length is 16 residues. Germline V gene sequence: CDR1 SGHDT, CDR2 YYEEEE. The CDR3 sequence: CASSLDSTERSHEAFF. The CDR3 coding sequence is TGTGCCAGCAGCTTGGACTCGACAGAGCGTTCCCACGAAGCTTTCTTT. The variable domain in full, completed from reference TRBV5-6 and TRBJ1-1, reads DAGVTQSPTHLIKTRGQQVTLRCSPKSGHDTVSWYQQALGQGPQFIFQYYEEEERQRGNFPDRFSGHQFPNYSSELNVNALLLGDSALYLCASSLDSTERSHEAFFGQGTRLTVV.

The chain carries TRBV6-2 or TRBV6-3 and TRBJ1-1; 9 bases are shared with TRBD1. Germline V gene data show CDR1 as MNHEY and CDR2 as SVGEGT. Losses at the gene ends were 5 bases for V and 3 bases for J; bases not matched to a gene: 10. The CDR3 length is 16 residues. Written as DNA, the CDR3 is TGTGCCAGCAGTGGAGGTCCAAGGACAGGGGACACTGAAGCTTTCTTT. Translation: CASSGGPRTGDTEAFF.

CDR3 in DNA: TGCGCCAGCAGCTTGGATGGCACAACCGGGGAGCTGTTTTTT. Encoded protein: CASSLDGTTGELFF. The rearrangement uses TRBV5-1 and TRBJ2-2, with D hard to call. Germline lookup yields CDR1 SGHRS and CDR2 YFSETQ. V lost 0 bases and J 5 bases, leaving 8 bases between the germline ends. This CDR3 region has 14 residues. Full variable domain (missing parts from reference TRBV5-1 and TRBJ2-2): KAGVTQTPRYLIKTRGQQVTLSCSPISGHRSVSWYQQTPGQGLQFLFEYFSETQRNKGNFPGRFSGRQFSNSRSEMNVSTLELGDSALYLCASSLDGTTGELFFGEGSRLTVL.

This clone was observed a few times. The chain carries TRBV9 and TRBJ1-5; D unclear. The germline V gene has CDR1 SGDLS and CDR2 YYNGEE. This CDR3 comprises 14 residues. V dropped 3 bases and J dropped 2 bases, with 9 bases sitting between them. The CDR3 bases are TGTGCCAGCAGCGCACGGGGAGGCAATCAGCCCCAGCATTTT. Translation gives CASSARGGNQPQHF.

V usage is TRBV5-6 and J usage is TRBJ2-1, with 11 bases matching TRBD2. V was pared by 4 bases and J by 5 bases, with 8 bases of the junction left unmatched. This CDR3 is 16 amino acids long. CDR1 and CDR2 from the germline V gene are SGHDT and YYEEEE. The CDR3 protein is CASSVPVAGGDNEQFF. DNA of the CDR3: TGTGCCAGCAGCGTCCCTGTAGCGGGAGGGGACAATGAGCAGTTCTTC.

This clone was detected a few times. This chain links TRBV3-1 (or the pseudogene TRBV3-2) with TRBJ2-5, with 12 nucleotides matching TRBD2. CDR3 size: 19 residues. Germline V gene data show CDR1 as LGHDT and CDR2 as YNNKEL (reference sequence). The ends lost 4 bases at V and 5 bases at J; junction bases unmatched: 17. CDR3 region: CASSRAPLLAGGTLETQYF. The DNA of the CDR3 is TGTGCCAGCAGCCGAGCACCTCTCCTAGCGGGGGGGACCCTGGAGACCCAGTACTTC.

The chain employs TRBV7-2 and TRBJ2-1, with D possibly being TRBD2 (6 bases). Looked up from germline, CDR1 is SGHTA and CDR2 is FQGNSA. CDR3 length equals 13 residues. V was pared by 1 base and J by 9 bases, with 10 bases between. CDR3 sequence reads: CASSLGLGAEQFF. CDR3 in DNA: TGTGCCAGCAGCTTAGGACTAGGGGCTGAGCAGTTCTTC.

This chain links TRBV9 with TRBJ2-2; 7 bases fit TRBD1. The trim removed 6 bases at V and 0 bases at J, leaving 2 bases unmatched. Germline V gives CDR1 SGDLS, CDR2 YYNGEE. The CDR3 has 14 amino acids. The CDR3, as DNA: TGTGCCAGCACAGGGGGACCGAACACCGGGGAGCTGTTTTTT. This translates into CASTGGPNTGELFF.

The V gene is TRBV9, the J gene TRBJ1-6, with no clear D. CDR1 is SGDLS and CDR2 is YYNGEE in the germline V gene. V lost 7 bases and J lost 7, with 9 bases in between. The CDR3 spans 12 residues. CDR3 in amino acids: CASSDGNSPLHF. CDR3 DNA: TGTGCCAGCTCCGACGGGAATTCACCCCTCCACTTT.

The chain uses TRBV27 and TRBJ1-4, with no clear D. V lost 6 bases to trimming and J lost 0 bases, with 11 bases between them. Germline-derived CDR1 and CDR2 are MNHEY and SMNVEV (reference sequence). The CDR3 contains 15 residues. The CDR3 sequence: CASRGVGTTNEKLFF. The CDR3 bases are TGTGCCAGCAGGGGAGTCGGGACAACTAATGAAAAACTGTTTTTT.

This chain connects TRBV5-1 to TRBJ2-2; possibly TRBD1 for D (6 bases). Trimming cost V 3 bases and J 1 base, with 10 bases left between them. CDR1 SGHRS and CDR2 YFSETQ come from the germline V gene. CDR3 length: 15 amino acids. The CDR3 region is CASSYSDRNTGELFF. The CDR3 DNA reads as TGCGCCAGCAGCTATTCGGACAGGAACACCGGGGAGCTGTTTTTT. The full variable domain, with the rest looked up from reference TRBV5-1 and TRBJ2-2, is KAGVTQTPRYLIKTRGQQVTLSCSPISGHRSVSWYQQTPGQGLQFLFEYFSETQRNKGNFPGRFSGRQFSNSRSEMNVSTLELGDSALYLCASSYSDRNTGELFFGEGSRLTVL.

The chain has TRBV5-1 and TRBJ1-2, with a weak D call TRBD1 (5 bases). V lost 3 bases, J lost 6 bases, and 15 bases lay in between. This CDR3 spans 14 amino acids. Looked up from germline, CDR1 is SGHRS and CDR2 is YFSETQ. The CDR3 reads CASSSVQGPDGYTF. The CDR3 nucleotides are TGCGCCAGCAGCTCGGTCCAGGGTCCAGATGGCTACACCTTC.

This clone came up a few times. The V and J genes are TRBV25-1 and TRBJ1-2; possibly TRBD1 for D (5 bases). V was shortened by 3 bases and J by 5 bases, with 16 bases between the two germline ends. From germline, CDR1 is MGHDK and CDR2 SYGVNS. CDR3 size: 15 residues. The DNA for the CDR3 is TGTGCCAGCAGTGAGGAGGGACCCGGGTTGTATGGCTACACCTTC. It specifies CASSEEGPGLYGYTF.